The source of this T cell receptor beta chain is a study of cytomegalovirus exposure and HLA in healthy donors. At the level of the study: Among 398 genotyped donors, around 82% fell in the Caucasian-associated ancestry cluster. Study-level findings and limits: Per a later analysis, HLA-associated TCR beta chains showed more clonal expansion than other, equally common TCR beta chains.

Both 60 Vbeta primers and 13 Jbeta primers went into the PCR. Sequencing used immunoSEQ multiplex PCR; TCRdb keeps in-frame clones, though not all of them. The sample has 85,000 to 130,000 clones, more than 60% seen once. CDR1 MDHEN and CDR2 SYDVKM come from the germline V gene. V was clipped by 1 base and J by 5 bases, with 6 bases between them. The CDR3 consists of 13 residues. This clone was seen a few times. What it binds is not known. This clonotype was obtained from a woman under 30 in good health and CMV-seropositive. This chain links TRBV28 with TRBJ1-5, with D unresolved. Sequenced input: PBMCs. CDR3 region: CASSLLPDQPQHF. CDR3 nucleotides: TGTGCCAGCAGTTTATTGCCAGATCAGCCCCAGCATTTT.